This T cell receptor beta chain was obtained from a study of CD8 T cells in ankylosing spondylitis. Notes on the study in general: A TCR beta motif made of 7 to 9 highly homologous variants seemed typical of ankylosing spondylitis blood. Disease-linked clones were CD8+ and relatively rare in peripheral blood.

In germline, CDR1 is DFQATT, CDR2 SNEGSKA (reference sequence). V gave up 6 bases and J gave up 7 bases; unmatched junction bases: 6. This CDR3 spans 13 amino acids. Libraries for TCR beta were made by quantitative 5'-RACE with molecular barcodes. TCRdb re-called the 5' RACE reads through MiXCR, storing one row per CDR3 protein. The sample has 200,000 to 250,000 distinct CDR3 sequences, approximately 10% seen once. This clonotype was picked up a small number of times. Its cognate antigen is unknown. The specimen sequenced was blood, either unsorted or a sorted T cell fraction (not recorded which). The V call is TRBV20-1, the J call TRBJ1-6, with 7 positions matching TRBD1. The receptor was derived from a male donor with ankylosing spondylitis or in good health (not recorded which). The CDR3 loop is CSALGRGNSPLHF. The CDR3, as DNA: TGCAGTGCCCTCGGCAGGGGGAATTCACCCCTCCACTTT.